The subject of this entry is one TCR beta chain. Repertoires were generated with immunoSEQ multiplex PCR, while TCRdb's copy carries only in-frame clones and drops some. The sample lists tens of thousands of clones; roughly 84% were seen once. This specimen belongs to a study of technical replicates of blood from several donors. The CDR3 is 14 residues long. Germline assignment: CDR1 MNHNY and CDR2 SVGAGI (reference sequence). V was pared by 0 bases and J by 7 bases, with 13 bases between. V usage is TRBV6-6 and J usage is TRBJ2-7; D remains unclear. The clonotype comes from a human donor in good health. Some clones in this sample may be carry-over from other donors' samples. Input material: PBMCs. The CDR3 region has the DNA TGTGCCAGCAGTTACTCCGAGAGTTTGTTAGAGCAGTACTTC. Protein product: CASSYSESLLEQYF.